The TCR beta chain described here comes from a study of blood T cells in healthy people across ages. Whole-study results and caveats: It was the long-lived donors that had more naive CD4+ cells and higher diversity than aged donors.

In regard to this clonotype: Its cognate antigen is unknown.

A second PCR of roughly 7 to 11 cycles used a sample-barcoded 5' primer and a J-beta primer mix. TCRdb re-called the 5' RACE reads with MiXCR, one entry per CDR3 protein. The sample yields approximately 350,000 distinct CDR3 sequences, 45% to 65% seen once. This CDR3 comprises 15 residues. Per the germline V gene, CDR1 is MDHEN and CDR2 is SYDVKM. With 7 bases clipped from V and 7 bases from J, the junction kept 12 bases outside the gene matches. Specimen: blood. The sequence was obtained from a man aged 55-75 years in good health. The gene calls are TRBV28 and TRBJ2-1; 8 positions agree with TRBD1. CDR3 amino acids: CASTLVTGVENEQFF. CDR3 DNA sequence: TGTGCCAGCACCCTGGTGACAGGGGTGGAGAATGAGCAGTTCTTC.